The 5 T cell receptor beta chains listed next were all sequenced from one sample in a study of OX40 agonist ivuxolimab in advanced cancers. Here immunoSEQ multiplex PCR was the method, and the copy in TCRdb shows in-frame clones only, minus some. The profile shows about 61,000 clones, 86% of them singletons. The sample consisted of CD4+ or CD8+ T cells sorted from blood, taken in a trial of the OX40 agonist ivuxolimab. These receptor sequences come from an adult with an advanced solid tumor such as melanoma, head and neck, liver or kidney cancer.

V usage is TRBV28 and J usage is TRBJ2-1; 15 nucleotides agree with TRBD2. The CDR3 runs 18 residues. Germline values: CDR1 MDHEN, CDR2 SYDVKM. J gave up 4 bases and V 7 bases, and 11 bases lay outside the gene matches. The CDR3 coding sequence is TGTGCCAGCACTCGGACTAGCGGGAGGGGTGGGGGGTACAATGAGCAGTTCTTC. This codes for CASTRTSGRGGGYNEQFF.

A single count supports this clone. V and J are TRBV10-3 and TRBJ1-3; no definite D call. Germline loops: CDR1 ENHRY, CDR2 SYGVKD. Trimming took off 0 bases at V and 5 bases at J, with 8 bases between the two ends. This CDR3 is built from 14 residues. CDR3 protein: CAISESGSRNTIYF. CDR3 in DNA: TGTGCCATCAGTGAGTCGGGGAGTAGAAACACCATATATTTT.

The sample holds one count of this clone. This sequence joins TRBV7-2 and TRBJ2-1, with 9 bases matching TRBD1. Germline V gives CDR1 SGHTA, CDR2 FQGNSA. Trimming took 5 bases from V and 12 from J; bases not matched to a gene: 14. The CDR3 is made up of 15 amino acids. The CDR3 is CASSEVWTGVMTQFF. The CDR3 DNA sequence: TGTGCCAGCAGCGAGGTGTGGACAGGGGTGATGACGCAGTTCTTC.

The V call is TRBV15, the J call TRBJ2-6; D gene uncertain. Trimming stripped 0 bases from V and 0 bases from J, with 6 bases between. CDR3 length equals 16 residues. Germline CDR1 and CDR2: LNHNV and YYDKDF (reference sequence). DNA of the CDR3: TGTGCCACCAGCAGAGAATGGGGCTCTGGGGCCAACGTCCTGACTTTC. Protein product: CATSREWGSGANVLTF.

CDR3 bases: TGTGCCAGCAGACACCCTAGCACAGATACGCAGTATTTT. Protein: CASRHPSTDTQYF. The rearrangement uses TRBV5-4 and TRBJ2-3; D is unclear. CDR1 is SGHNT and CDR2 is YYREEE in the germline V gene (reference sequence). V shed 5 bases and J shed 0 bases, with 7 bases lying between them. The CDR3 is 13 residues long.